One and the same sample provided the 8 T cell receptor beta chains below, sequenced in a study of CD8 T cells in Susac syndrome. cDNA came from roughly 0.53 to 1 ug RNA primed by random hexamers. Each CDR3 protein gets one entry after TCRdb re-called the immunoSEQ multiplex PCR reads with MiXCR. The table includes approximately 170,000 distinct CDR3 sequences, 93% detected once. The sample consisted of CD4+ T cells from PBMCs. The receptors were gathered from a human donor in good health.

The chain uses TRBV3-1 and TRBJ2-3; 11 bases match TRBD2. Trimming removed 1 base from V and 14 bases from J; junction bases left unmatched: 8. The germline gives CDR1 LGHDT, CDR2 YNNKEL (reference sequence). The CDR3 extends over 14 amino acids. CDR3 sequence (DNA): TGTGCCAGCAGCCAAGGCCGGACTAGCGGGTTGGGGTATTTT. This translates into CASSQGRTSGLGYF.

This chain links TRBV6-6 with TRBJ1-6, with D perhaps TRBD1 (5 bases). CDR3 length: 15 amino acids. CDR1 and CDR2 from the germline V gene are MNHNY and SVGAGI (reference sequence). Trimming left V 7 bases short and J 7 bases short, with 17 bases between. The CDR3 loop reads CASTPRPRENSPLHF. The CDR3 coding sequence is TGTGCCAGCACTCCCCGGCCCAGGGAGAATTCACCCCTCCACTTT.

J is TRBJ2-5 and V is TRBV3-1; D may match TRBD1 or TRBD2 (5 bases each). V was shortened by 2 bases and J by 2 bases, with 21 bases between the two germline ends. The CDR3 runs 18 residues. CDR1 is LGHDT and CDR2 is YNNKEL in the germline V gene (reference sequence). CDR3 sequence reads: CASSQSVAGRRWQETQYF. Here the CDR3 DNA reads TGTGCCAGCAGCCAATCGGTAGCAGGGCGGAGGTGGCAAGAGACCCAGTACTTC.

CDR3 nucleotide sequence: TGTGCCAGTAGTAGTTCGGCTTCCTATGGCTACACCTTC. It specifies CASSSSASYGYTF. The V and J genes are TRBV19 and TRBJ1-2; no firm D call. Trimming took 4 bases from V and 4 from J, leaving 10 bases between them. The CDR3 has 13 amino acids. The germline V gene has CDR1 LNHDA and CDR2 SQIVND (reference sequence).

The chain carries TRBV7-2 and TRBJ2-3, with TRBD1 as a possible D gene (5 bases). Trimming cost V 9 bases and J 0 bases, with 10 bases left between them. The CDR3 consists of 13 residues. The germline gives CDR1 SGHTA, CDR2 FQGNSA. This CDR3 reads CASKTASTDTQYF. The CDR3 DNA sequence: TGTGCCAGTAAGACAGCTAGCACAGATACGCAGTATTTT.

This chain links TRBV6-2 or TRBV6-3 with TRBJ2-1, with TRBD2 matching 8 bases. Trimming took 7 bases from V and 6 from J; bases not matched to a gene: 8. CDR1 MNHEY and CDR2 SVGEGT come from the germline V gene. The CDR3 has 14 amino acids. The DNA for the CDR3 is TGTGCCAGCACCCGGCGGGGGGTGGTCAATGAGCAGTTCTTC. This gives the protein CASTRRGVVNEQFF.

The rearrangement links TRBV2 to TRBJ2-5; possibly TRBD1 for D (6 bases). Trimming pared 7 bases from V and 3 bases from J, leaving 15 bases between. The CDR3 runs 14 residues. From germline, CDR1 is SNHLY and CDR2 FYNNEI. CDR3 in amino acids: CASTVYSGEETQYF. Written as DNA, the CDR3 is TGTGCCAGCACCGTATATTCAGGGGAAGAGACCCAGTACTTC. The variable domain in full, completed from reference TRBV2 and TRBJ2-5, reads EPEVTQTPSHQVTQMGQEVILRCVPISNHLYFYWYRQILGQKVEFLVSFYNNEISEKSEIFDDQFSVERPDGSNFTLKIRSTKLEDSAMYFCASTVYSGEETQYFGPGTRLLVL.

The chain combines TRBV5-6 with TRBJ1-6; a possible D gene is TRBD1 (6 bases). The CDR3 runs to 14 residues. V was cut by 1 base and J by 10 bases, with 12 bases left in between. CDR1 SGHDT and CDR2 YYEEEE come from the germline V gene. The CDR3 nucleotides read TGTGCCAGCAGCTTGAAGCCAGGGGACTCACCCCTCCACTTT. The encoded protein is CASSLKPGDSPLHF.